The T cell receptor beta chain under discussion was sequenced for a study of technical replicates of blood from a few donors. CDR1 SGHTA and CDR2 FQGNSA come from the germline V gene. The CDR3 covers 15 residues. Trimming at V came to 5 bases and at J to 2 bases, leaving 8 bases not matched to a gene. Here immunoSEQ multiplex PCR was the method, and the copy in TCRdb shows in-frame clones only, minus some. The sample holds some 31,000 clones, around nine tenths seen once. The sample taken for sequencing was PBMCs. The rearrangement joins TRBV7-2 to TRBJ2-7, with 8 bases aligning to TRBD1. This TCR derives from a human donor in good health. Some clones in this sample may be carry-over from other donors' samples. This CDR3 reads CASSQGQAAAYEQYF. For the CDR3, the DNA is TGTGCCAGCAGCCAGGGACAGGCCGCTGCCTACGAGCAGTACTTC.